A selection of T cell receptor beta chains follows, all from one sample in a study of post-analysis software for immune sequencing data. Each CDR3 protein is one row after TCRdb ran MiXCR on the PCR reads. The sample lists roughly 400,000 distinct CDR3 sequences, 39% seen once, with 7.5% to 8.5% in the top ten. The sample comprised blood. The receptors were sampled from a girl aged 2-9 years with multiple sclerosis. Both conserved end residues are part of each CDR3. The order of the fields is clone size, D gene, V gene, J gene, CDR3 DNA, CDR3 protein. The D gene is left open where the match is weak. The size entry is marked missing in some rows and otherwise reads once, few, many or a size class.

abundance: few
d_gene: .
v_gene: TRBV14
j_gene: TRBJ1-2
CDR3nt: TGTGCCAGCAGCCAAGGTGAAGGGAGCTATGGCTACACCTTC
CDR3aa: CASSQGEGSYGYTF

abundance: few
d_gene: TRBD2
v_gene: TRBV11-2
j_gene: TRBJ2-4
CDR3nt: TGTGCCAGCAGCCCGGGGAGGGTTCTAGCCAAAAACATTCAGTACTTC
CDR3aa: CASSPGRVLAKNIQYF

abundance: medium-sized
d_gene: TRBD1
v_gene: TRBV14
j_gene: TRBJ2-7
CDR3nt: TGTGCCAGCAGCCCACAGGGGTTCTCCTACGAGCAGTACTTC
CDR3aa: CASSPQGFSYEQYF

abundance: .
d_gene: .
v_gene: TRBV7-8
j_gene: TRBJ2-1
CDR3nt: TGTGCCAGCAGCCAAGGCCCCGGGGCAGGTCGGGTCAATGAGCAGTTCTTC
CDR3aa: CASSQGPGAGRVNEQFF

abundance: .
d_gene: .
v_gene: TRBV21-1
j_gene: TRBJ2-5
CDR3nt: TGTGCCAGCAGCAAAGCGCGGTTCATTGATAGGAGAGAGCAGTACTTC
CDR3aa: CASSKARFIDRREQYF

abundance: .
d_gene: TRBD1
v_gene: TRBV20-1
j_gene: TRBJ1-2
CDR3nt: TGCAGTGCTAGAGATCCCAATCCCACGGACAGGGCGGGCTATGGCTACACCTTC
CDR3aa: CSARDPNPTDRAGYGYTF

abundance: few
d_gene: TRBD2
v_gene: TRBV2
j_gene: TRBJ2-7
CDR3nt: TGTGCCAATCGGGGGGGAGGTCCCTACGAGCAGTACTTC
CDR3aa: CANRGGGPYEQYF

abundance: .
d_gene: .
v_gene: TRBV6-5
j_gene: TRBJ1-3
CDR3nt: TGTGCCAGCAGTTACTCGGGGACTGATGGAAACACCATATATTTT
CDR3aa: CASSYSGTDGNTIYF

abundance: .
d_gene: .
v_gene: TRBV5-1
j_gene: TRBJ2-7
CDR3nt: TGCGCCAGCGGGGCCGCCGGTGGACCCTACGAGCAGTACTTC
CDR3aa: CASGAAGGPYEQYF

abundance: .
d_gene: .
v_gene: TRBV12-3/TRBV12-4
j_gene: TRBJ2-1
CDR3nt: TGTGCCAGCAGTCTCACCCCCGGGGATAGGCAGTTCTTC
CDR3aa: CASSLTPGDRQFF

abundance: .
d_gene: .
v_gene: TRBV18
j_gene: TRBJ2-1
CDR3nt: TGTGCCAGCTCACCACCTAATCTAGGGAATGAGCAGTTCTTC
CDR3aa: CASSPPNLGNEQFF

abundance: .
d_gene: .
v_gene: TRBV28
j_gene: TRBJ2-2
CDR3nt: TGTGCCAGCAGTTTATTCAACAGGGCAGGGGAGCTGTTTTTT
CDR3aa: CASSLFNRAGELFF

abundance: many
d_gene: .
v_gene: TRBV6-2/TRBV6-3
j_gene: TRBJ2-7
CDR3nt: TGTGCCTGCGGAAACTATCAGGGAGGCTACGAGCAGTACTTC
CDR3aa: CACGNYQGGYEQYF

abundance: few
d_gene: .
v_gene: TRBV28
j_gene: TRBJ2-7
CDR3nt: TGTGCCAGCAGTGCGATGAACAGGGTATCCTACGAGCAGTACTTC
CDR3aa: CASSAMNRVSYEQYF

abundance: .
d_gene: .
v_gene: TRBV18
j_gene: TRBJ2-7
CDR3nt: TGTGCCAGCTCACCGTGGCGGACCGAGCAGTACTTC
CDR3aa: CASSPWRTEQYF

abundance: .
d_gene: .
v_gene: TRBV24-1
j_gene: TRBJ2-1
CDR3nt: TGTGCCACCAGTGATTCCAAGCTGGGACTCCGAGGTGAGCAGTTCTTC
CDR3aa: CATSDSKLGLRGEQFF

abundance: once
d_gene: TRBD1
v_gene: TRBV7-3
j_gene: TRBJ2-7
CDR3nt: TGTGCCAGCAGCCGGACAGGGTCAGGGTCCTACGAGCAGTACTTC
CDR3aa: CASSRTGSGSYEQYF

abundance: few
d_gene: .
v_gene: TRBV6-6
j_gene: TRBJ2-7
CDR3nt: TGTGCCAGCAGTTCTTGGCCAGCGAGCTCCTACGAGCAGTACTTC
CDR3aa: CASSSWPASSYEQYF

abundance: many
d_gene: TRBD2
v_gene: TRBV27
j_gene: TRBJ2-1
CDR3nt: TGTGCCAGCAGCCTAGCGGGAGGAAGACTATTTGTTGAGCAGTTCTTC
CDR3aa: CASSLAGGRLFVEQFF

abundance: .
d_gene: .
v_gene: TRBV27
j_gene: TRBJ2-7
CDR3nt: TGTGCCAGCAGTTTATACAGTCCCGGCGAGCAGTACTTC
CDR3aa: CASSLYSPGEQYF

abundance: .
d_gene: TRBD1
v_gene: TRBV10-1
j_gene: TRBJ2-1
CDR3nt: TGCGCCAGCAGTGAGTGGTTGGGACAGGGCTACAATGAGCAGTTCTTC
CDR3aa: CASSEWLGQGYNEQFF

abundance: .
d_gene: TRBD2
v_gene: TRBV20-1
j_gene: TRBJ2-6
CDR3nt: TGCAGTGCTAGAGGCGGGGGCTCTGGGGCCAACGTCCTGACTTTC
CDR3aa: CSARGGGSGANVLTF

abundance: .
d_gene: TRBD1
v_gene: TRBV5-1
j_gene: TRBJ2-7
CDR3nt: TGCGCCAGCAGCTTGGAACCGGGACAGGGGTACGAGCAGTACTTC
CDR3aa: CASSLEPGQGYEQYF

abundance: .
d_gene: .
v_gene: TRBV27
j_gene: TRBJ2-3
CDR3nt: TGTGCCAGCGCCTGGGGGGGGCGCACAGATACGCAGTATTTT
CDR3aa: CASAWGGRTDTQYF

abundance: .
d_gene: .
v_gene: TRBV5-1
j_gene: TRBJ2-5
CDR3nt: TGCGCCAGCACCCTGGGGGGGCCCCAAGAGACCCAGTACTTC
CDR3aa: CASTLGGPQETQYF

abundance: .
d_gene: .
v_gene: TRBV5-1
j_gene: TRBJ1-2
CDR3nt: TGCGCCAGCAGCTTGGATCCGGGGGCGAGCTATGGCTACACCTTC
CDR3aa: CASSLDPGASYGYTF

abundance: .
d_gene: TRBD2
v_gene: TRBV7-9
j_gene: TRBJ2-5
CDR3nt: TGTGCCAGCAGCCGGCGGGCTAGCGGGTATCAAGAGACCCAGTACTTC
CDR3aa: CASSRRASGYQETQYF